This T cell receptor beta chain comes out of a study of T cell responses to AZD1222 COVID-19 vaccine. General study findings and limits: The repertoires were collected only after the peak T cell response.

Assay: immunoSEQ multiplex PCR; the TCRdb copy retains only in-frame clones and omits some. The table records 150,000 or so clones, more than 85% of them present only once. The CDR3 has 14 amino acids. The V gene's germline CDR1 is KGHSH and CDR2 LQKENI. The V end lost 5 bases, the J end lost 3 bases, and 13 bases lay between the germline ends. This clone appeared once. Antigen unknown. This clonotype originated in an adult in good health. Sequencing was performed on peripheral blood, taken on day 0 of AZD1222 vaccination. The V call is TRBV18, the J call TRBJ1-1; a possible D gene is TRBD1 (5 bases). The CDR3 is CASSARVQDTEAFF. CDR3 bases: TGTGCCAGCTCAGCCAGGGTACAGGACACTGAAGCTTTCTTT.